This T cell receptor (beta chain) was sequenced in a study of PD-1 blockade in classical Hodgkin lymphoma. Each patient relapsed following autologous stem cell transplantation, and prior brentuximab vedotin exposure differed. Measured with immunoSEQ multiplex PCR; TCRdb has only the in-frame clones, and not every one. This sample has around 96,000 clones, with roughly 84% found just once. The germline V gene has CDR1 SGHAT and CDR2 FQNNGV. Trimming cost V 5 bases and J 9 bases; bases outside gene matches: 21. The CDR3 runs to 18 residues. This material consisted of peripheral blood mononuclear cells (PBMCs), taken at baseline. This TCR derives from a human donor with classical Hodgkin lymphoma. The chain uses TRBV11-2 and TRBJ2-7; 11 nucleotides line up with TRBD2. The CDR3 DNA sequence: TGTGCCAGCAGCCACTTGGGACTAGCGGATCCATGGGTGGGAGGGCAGTACTTC. It specifies CASSHLGLADPWVGGQYF. Full variable domain (missing parts from reference TRBV11-2 and TRBJ2-7): EAGVAQSPRYKIIEKRQSVAFWCNPISGHATLYWYQQILGQGPKLLIQFQNNGVVDDSQLPKDRFSAERLKGVDSTLKIQPAKLEDSAVYLCASSHLGLADPWVGGQYFGPGTRLTVT.